This T cell receptor beta chain was sequenced during a study of human T cells and chemical hapten exposure. Study-wide background: Patients, mostly women, had alopecia areata, alopecia totalis or alopecia universalis. The study's findings and limits: Positive correlation was observed between PT1 expanded TCR counts and patch test score.

Documented time point: patch test 2, 6 weeks after DPC sensitization. The treatment here: therapeutic diphenylcyclopropenone sensitization with weekly scalp DPC. Every donor had alopecia and was 18 to 70 years old; all were suitable for DPC. Single cDNA molecules in the library carried unique molecular identifiers attached during preparation. Each CDR3 protein gets one entry after TCRdb re-called the RACE reads with MiXCR. Counted here are about 69,000 distinct CDR3 sequences, under 13% occurring once; the ten biggest clones make up 6.8%. This clonotype was recorded at least ten times. The antigen is unknown. This receptor was obtained from a woman aged 50 to 65 with alopecia areata. Some clones in this sample may be carry-over from other donors' samples. The specimen was whole blood, collected in connection with sensitization to the hapten diphenylcyclopropenone (DPC).

The CDR3 DNA reads TGTGCCAGTAGTACCCCAGGGCGAAATGAAAAACTGTTTTTT. Encoded protein: CASSTPGRNEKLFF. The chain employs TRBV19 and TRBJ1-4; TRBD1 is a possible D gene (5 bases). V lost 4 bases and J lost 5, with 11 bases in between. Germline V CDR1 and CDR2: LNHDA, SQIVND (reference sequence). This CDR3 is built from 14 residues.